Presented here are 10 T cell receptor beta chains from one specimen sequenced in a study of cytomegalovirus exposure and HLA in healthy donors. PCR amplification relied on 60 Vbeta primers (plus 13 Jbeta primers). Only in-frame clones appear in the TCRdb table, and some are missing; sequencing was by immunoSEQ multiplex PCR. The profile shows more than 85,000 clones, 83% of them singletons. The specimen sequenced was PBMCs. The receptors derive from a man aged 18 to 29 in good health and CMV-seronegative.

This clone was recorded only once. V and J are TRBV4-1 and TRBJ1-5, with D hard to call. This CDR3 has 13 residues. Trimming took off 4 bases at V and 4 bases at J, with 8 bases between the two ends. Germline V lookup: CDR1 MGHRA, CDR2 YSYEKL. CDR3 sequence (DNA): TGCGCCAGCAGCCCCAGAGGTAATCAGCCCCAGCATTTT. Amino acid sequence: CASSPRGNQPQHF.

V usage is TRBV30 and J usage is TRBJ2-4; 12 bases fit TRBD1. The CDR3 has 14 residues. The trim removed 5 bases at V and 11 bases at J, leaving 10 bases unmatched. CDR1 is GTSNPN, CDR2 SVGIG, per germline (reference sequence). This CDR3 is CAWRGRGQGAFQYF. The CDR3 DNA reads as TGTGCCTGGCGGGGACGGGGACAGGGGGCGTTTCAGTACTTC.

The CDR3 loop reads CASSLEAGGVFHTGELFF. The CDR3 DNA sequence: TGTGCCAGCAGCTTAGAGGCGGGGGGGGTCTTTCACACCGGGGAGCTGTTTTTT. This sequence joins TRBV7-8 and TRBJ2-2; 9 bases map to TRBD2. The CDR3 is 18 amino acids. Per germline, CDR1 SGHVS and CDR2 FQNEAQ. The V segment lost 1 base and the J segment 3 bases; nucleotides outside the gene matches: 9.

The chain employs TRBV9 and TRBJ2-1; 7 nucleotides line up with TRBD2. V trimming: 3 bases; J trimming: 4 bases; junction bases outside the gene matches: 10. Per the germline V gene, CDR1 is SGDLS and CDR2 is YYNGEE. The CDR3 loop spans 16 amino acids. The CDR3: CASSEVGSGIYNEQFF. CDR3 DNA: TGTGCCAGCAGCGAGGTGGGCAGCGGGATATACAATGAGCAGTTCTTC.

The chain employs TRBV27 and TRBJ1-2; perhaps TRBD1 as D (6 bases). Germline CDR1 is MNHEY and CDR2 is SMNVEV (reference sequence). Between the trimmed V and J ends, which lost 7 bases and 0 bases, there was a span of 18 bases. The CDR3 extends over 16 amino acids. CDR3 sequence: CASTLAGAQTNYGYTF. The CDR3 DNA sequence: TGTGCCAGCACCCTCGCAGGGGCCCAAACTAACTATGGCTACACCTTC.

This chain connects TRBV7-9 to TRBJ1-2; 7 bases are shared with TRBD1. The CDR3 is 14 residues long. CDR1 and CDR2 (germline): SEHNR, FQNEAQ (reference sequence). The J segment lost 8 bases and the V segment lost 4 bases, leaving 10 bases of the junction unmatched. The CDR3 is CASSSAADRSGYTF. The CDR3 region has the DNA TGTGCCAGCAGCTCCGCGGCGGACAGGAGCGGCTACACCTTC.

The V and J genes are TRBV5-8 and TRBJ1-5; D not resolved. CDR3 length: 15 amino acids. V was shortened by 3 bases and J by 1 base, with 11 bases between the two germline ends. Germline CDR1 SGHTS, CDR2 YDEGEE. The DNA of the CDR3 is TGTGCCAGCAGCTCCGCGGTCGGGAGCAATCAGCCCCAGCATTTT. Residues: CASSSAVGSNQPQHF.

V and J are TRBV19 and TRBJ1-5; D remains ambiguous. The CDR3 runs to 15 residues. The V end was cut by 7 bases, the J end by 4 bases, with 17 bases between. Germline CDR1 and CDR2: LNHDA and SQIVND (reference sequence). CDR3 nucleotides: TGTGCCAGTACCTACGCTCAGCAGCGTAATCAGCCCCAGCATTTT. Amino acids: CASTYAQQRNQPQHF.

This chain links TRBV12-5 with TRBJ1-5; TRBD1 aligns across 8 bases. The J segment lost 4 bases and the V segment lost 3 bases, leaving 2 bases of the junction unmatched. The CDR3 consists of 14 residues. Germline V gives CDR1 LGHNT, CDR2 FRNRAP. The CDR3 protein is CASGFGQGNQPQHF. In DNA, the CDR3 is TGTGCTAGTGGTTTTGGACAGGGTAATCAGCCCCAGCATTTT.

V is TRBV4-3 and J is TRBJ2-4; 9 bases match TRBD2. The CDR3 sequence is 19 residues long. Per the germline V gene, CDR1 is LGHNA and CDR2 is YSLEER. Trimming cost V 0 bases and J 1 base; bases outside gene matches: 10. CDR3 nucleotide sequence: TGCGCCAGCAGCCAAGAGTGGACTAGCGAGGCCCCCGCCAAAAACATTCAGTACTTC. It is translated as CASSQEWTSEAPAKNIQYF.